A selection of T cell receptor beta chains follows, all from one sample in a study of shared clonotypes between healthy human individuals. Generated by immunoSEQ multiplex PCR, the TCRdb table keeps only in-frame clones and is missing some. The sample lists about 1.5 million clones; 95% to 99% were seen once. Material for sequencing was naive CD4+ T cells sorted from blood. These receptors all come from a man aged 30-40 years in good health. The CDR3 runs from the conserved cysteine through the conserved F or W. Each record gives: clone size, V gene, J gene, D gene, CDR3 protein, CDR3 DNA. A D gene is named only where the DNA matches it firmly. A row's size may be missing; if present it is once, few, many or a size class.

abundance: .; v_gene: TRBV4-2; j_gene: TRBJ2-7; d_gene: TRBD2; CDR3aa: CASSQSGRAVDEQYF; CDR3nt: TGTGCCAGCAGCCAGAGCGGGAGGGCCGTTGACGAGCAGTACTTC
abundance: .; v_gene: TRBV19; j_gene: TRBJ1-1; d_gene: .; CDR3aa: CASSENGNTEAFF; CDR3nt: TGTGCCAGTAGTGAAAACGGCAACACTGAAGCTTTCTTT
abundance: once; v_gene: TRBV9; j_gene: TRBJ2-3; d_gene: .; CDR3aa: CASSVVASPTDTQYF; CDR3nt: TGTGCCAGCAGCGTAGTGGCTAGTCCCACAGATACGCAGTATTTT
abundance: .; v_gene: TRBV9; j_gene: TRBJ1-5; d_gene: .; CDR3aa: CASSPTDGLFNQPQHF; CDR3nt: TGTGCCAGCAGCCCAACCGATGGTCTATTCAATCAGCCCCAGCATTTT
abundance: once; v_gene: TRBV5-4; j_gene: TRBJ2-1; d_gene: .; CDR3aa: CASSVRLHNEQFF; CDR3nt: TGTGCCAGCAGCGTGAGACTACACAATGAGCAGTTCTTC
abundance: .; v_gene: TRBV5-1; j_gene: TRBJ2-7; d_gene: .; CDR3aa: CASSLVLGSNYEQYF; CDR3nt: TGCGCCAGCAGCTTGGTTCTGGGGAGCAACTACGAGCAGTACTTC
abundance: .; v_gene: TRBV2; j_gene: TRBJ2-3; d_gene: .; CDR3aa: CASSVQGRADTQYF; CDR3nt: TGTGCCAGCAGTGTGCAGGGGCGGGCAGATACGCAGTATTTT
abundance: .; v_gene: TRBV21-1; j_gene: TRBJ2-7; d_gene: .; CDR3aa: CASSKWGSYEQYF; CDR3nt: TGTGCCAGCAGCAAATGGGGCAGCTACGAGCAGTACTTC
abundance: .; v_gene: TRBV10-3; j_gene: TRBJ1-1; d_gene: TRBD1; CDR3aa: CATYPGQGMNTEAFF; CDR3nt: TGTGCCACCTACCCGGGACAGGGGATGAACACTGAAGCTTTCTTT
abundance: .; v_gene: TRBV29-1; j_gene: TRBJ2-7; d_gene: TRBD2; CDR3aa: CSVIGSGSDEQYF; CDR3nt: TGCAGCGTTATCGGAAGCGGGAGTGACGAGCAGTACTTC
abundance: .; v_gene: TRBV19; j_gene: TRBJ1-5; d_gene: .; CDR3aa: CASRQVGNQPQHF; CDR3nt: TGTGCCAGTAGACAGGTCGGCAATCAGCCCCAGCATTTT
abundance: .; v_gene: TRBV7-9; j_gene: TRBJ1-2; d_gene: .; CDR3aa: CASSLPAFYGYTF; CDR3nt: TGTGCCAGCAGCTTACCGGCTTTCTATGGCTACACCTTC
abundance: .; v_gene: TRBV11-3; j_gene: TRBJ2-1; d_gene: TRBD2; CDR3aa: CASSLGLAGHNEQFF; CDR3nt: TGTGCCAGCAGCCTCGGCCTAGCGGGTCACAATGAGCAGTTCTTC
abundance: .; v_gene: TRBV5-6; j_gene: TRBJ2-4; d_gene: .; CDR3aa: CASSPDSSDIQYF; CDR3nt: TGTGCCAGCAGCCCTGACAGTTCTGACATTCAGTACTTC
abundance: .; v_gene: TRBV6-4; j_gene: TRBJ1-2; d_gene: .; CDR3aa: CASSDSQGFNGYTF; CDR3nt: TGTGCCAGCAGTGACTCGCAGGGTTTTAATGGCTACACCTTC
abundance: .; v_gene: TRBV11-2; j_gene: TRBJ2-7; d_gene: .; CDR3aa: CASSLNLDRPYEQYF; CDR3nt: TGTGCCAGCAGCTTAAATTTGGACAGACCCTACGAGCAGTACTTC
abundance: .; v_gene: TRBV27; j_gene: TRBJ2-7; d_gene: TRBD2; CDR3aa: CASKNFGLAGVVDEQYF; CDR3nt: TGTGCCAGCAAAAATTTCGGACTAGCGGGAGTTGTCGACGAGCAGTACTTC
abundance: .; v_gene: TRBV27; j_gene: TRBJ1-2; d_gene: TRBD1; CDR3aa: CASSSQGDYGYTF; CDR3nt: TGTGCCAGCAGTTCACAGGGGGACTATGGCTACACCTTC
abundance: .; v_gene: TRBV28; j_gene: TRBJ1-5; d_gene: .; CDR3aa: CASSADRGGFAQPQHF; CDR3nt: TGTGCCAGCAGTGCCGACCGGGGGGGGTTTGCTCAGCCCCAGCATTTT
abundance: .; v_gene: TRBV15; j_gene: TRBJ2-1; d_gene: TRBD1; CDR3aa: CATKRDRVSNEQFF; CDR3nt: TGTGCCACTAAACGGGACAGGGTCTCGAATGAGCAGTTCTTC
abundance: .; v_gene: TRBV4-3; j_gene: TRBJ2-3; d_gene: .; CDR3aa: CASSQSGPPWADTQYF; CDR3nt: TGCGCCAGCAGCCAATCGGGACCTCCTTGGGCAGATACGCAGTATTTT
abundance: once; v_gene: TRBV7-2; j_gene: TRBJ2-3; d_gene: TRBD2; CDR3aa: CASSFAGGATDTQYF; CDR3nt: TGTGCCAGCAGCTTCGCGGGAGGAGCCACAGATACGCAGTATTTT
abundance: .; v_gene: TRBV9; j_gene: TRBJ2-3; d_gene: .; CDR3aa: CASSEGPKDTQYF; CDR3nt: TGTGCCAGCAGCGAGGGGCCGAAAGATACGCAGTATTTT
abundance: .; v_gene: TRBV2; j_gene: TRBJ2-7; d_gene: .; CDR3aa: CASSEGGTLRGEQYF; CDR3nt: TGTGCCAGCAGTGAAGGGGGGACCCTAAGGGGCGAGCAGTACTTC
abundance: .; v_gene: TRBV5-1; j_gene: TRBJ2-1; d_gene: TRBD2; CDR3aa: CASSDPGLADNEQFF; CDR3nt: TGCGCCAGCAGCGACCCGGGACTAGCGGACAATGAGCAGTTCTTC